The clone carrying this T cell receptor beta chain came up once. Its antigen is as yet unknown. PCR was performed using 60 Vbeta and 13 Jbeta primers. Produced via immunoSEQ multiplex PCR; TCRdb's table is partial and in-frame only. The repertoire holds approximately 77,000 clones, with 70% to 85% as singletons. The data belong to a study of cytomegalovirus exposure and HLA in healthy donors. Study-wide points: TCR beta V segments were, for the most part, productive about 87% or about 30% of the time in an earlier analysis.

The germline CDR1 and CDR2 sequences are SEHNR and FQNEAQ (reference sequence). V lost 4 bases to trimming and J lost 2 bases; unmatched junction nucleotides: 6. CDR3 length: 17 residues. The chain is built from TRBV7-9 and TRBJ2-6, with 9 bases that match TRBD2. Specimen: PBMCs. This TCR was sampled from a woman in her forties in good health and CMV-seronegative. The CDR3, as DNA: TGTGCCAGCAGCTCCATGCGGGGGGGTGCTGGGGCCAACGTCCTGACTTTC. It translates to CASSSMRGGAGANVLTF.